Following are 21 T cell receptor beta chains from one sample sequenced in a study of T cell changes during pregnancy in multiple sclerosis. Measured with immunoSEQ multiplex PCR; TCRdb has only the in-frame clones, and not every one. This table holds more than 55,000 clones, about 91% found once. The sample was peripheral blood, taken after pregnancy. These receptor sequences come from a female donor with multiple sclerosis, enrolled in a pregnancy study.

The V gene is TRBV5-1, the J gene TRBJ2-3; the match to TRBD2 covers 8 bases. CDR3 length: 15 amino acids. Germline trimming cut 5 bases from V and 0 bases from J; bases unmatched to any gene: 5. Germline loops: CDR1 SGHRS, CDR2 YFSETQ. The CDR3 region is CASRRTSSSTDTQYF. The DNA for the CDR3 is TGCGCCAGCAGACGGACTAGCTCGAGCACAGATACGCAGTATTTT.

The rearrangement links TRBV5-5 to TRBJ2-3; tentatively, D is TRBD2 (5 bases). Between the trimmed V and J ends, which lost 6 bases and 4 bases, there was a span of 15 bases. The CDR3 consists of 14 residues. Germline V gene lookup returns CDR1 SGHKS and CDR2 YYEKEE (reference sequence). The CDR3 nucleotides are TGTGCCAGCATCCAAACTACCGGGGCAGATACGCAGTATTTT. It is translated as CASIQTTGADTQYF.

This chain uses TRBV5-1 with TRBJ2-2; perhaps TRBD1 as D (5 bases). CDR1 SGHRS and CDR2 YFSETQ come from the germline V gene. The CDR3 runs to 16 residues. Trimming took 0 bases from V and 1 from J, leaving 10 bases between them. DNA for the CDR3: TGCGCCAGCAGCTTGGCCCGAACAGGGAACACCGGGGAGCTGTTTTTT. It specifies CASSLARTGNTGELFF.

The chain uses TRBV28 and TRBJ1-6, with no clear D. The CDR3 has 15 amino acids. Trimming shortened V by 4 bases and J by 0 bases, and 7 bases separated the two germline ends. Germline V gene lookup returns CDR1 MDHEN and CDR2 SYDVKM. Here the CDR3 reads CASSSPSSYNSPLHF. In DNA, the CDR3 is TGTGCCAGCAGTTCCCCTAGCTCCTATAATTCACCCCTCCACTTT.

The CDR3 here is CASSLTGTGNYEQYF. The CDR3 region has the DNA TGTGCCAGCAGTTTAACCGGGACAGGGAACTACGAGCAGTACTTC. The V call is TRBV27, the J call TRBJ2-7; 9 bases fit TRBD1. The V gene's germline CDR1 is MNHEY and CDR2 SMNVEV (reference sequence). V gave up 2 bases and J gave up 3 bases; unmatched junction bases: 5. The CDR3 sequence is 15 residues long.

The chain joins TRBV18 to TRBJ2-3, with TRBD2 matching 11 bases. V was clipped by 5 bases and J by 2 bases; unmatched bases: 6. The CDR3 extends over 16 amino acids. Germline assignment: CDR1 KGHSH and CDR2 LQKENI. The CDR3 nucleotides are TGTGCCAGCTCAGTACTAGCGGGGGCCGCCACAGATACGCAGTATTTT. This gives the protein CASSVLAGAATDTQYF.

The rearrangement uses TRBV28 and TRBJ1-5; maybe TRBD1 (6 bases). V was trimmed by 4 bases and J by 0 bases, leaving 13 bases between them. The CDR3 has 16 residues. Germline lookup yields CDR1 MDHEN and CDR2 SYDVKM. The CDR3: CASSSGTLYSNQPQHF. The CDR3 DNA is TGTGCCAGCAGTTCCGGGACACTCTATAGCAATCAGCCCCAGCATTTT.

The J gene is TRBJ1-6, the V gene TRBV27; TRBD1 is a possible D gene (5 bases). The CDR3 loop spans 12 amino acids. Germline V gene sequence: CDR1 MNHEY, CDR2 SMNVEV (reference sequence). V was shortened by 3 bases and J by 8 bases, with 5 bases between the two germline ends. CDR3 sequence reads: CASSFRDSPLHF. In DNA form, the CDR3 reads TGTGCCAGCAGTTTCAGGGATTCACCCCTCCACTTT.

The V and J genes are TRBV7-6 and TRBJ1-1; D unclear. V was trimmed by 5 bases and J by 3 bases, leaving 13 bases between them. This CDR3 contains 14 residues. Germline V gene lookup returns CDR1 SGHVS and CDR2 FNYEAQ. As DNA, the CDR3 is TGTGCCAGCAGCCAGAGGGTGGTGGACACTGAAGCTTTCTTT. Amino acid sequence: CASSQRVVDTEAFF.

This sequence joins TRBV2 and TRBJ2-3, with TRBD2 matching over 9 bases. The CDR3 consists of 15 residues. V lost 1 base to trimming and J lost 2 bases; unmatched junction nucleotides: 1. Germline V gene data show CDR1 as SNHLY and CDR2 as FYNNEI. In DNA, the CDR3 is TGTGCCAGCAGTGAAGGACTAGCGGCCACAGATACGCAGTATTTT. This gives the protein CASSEGLAATDTQYF.

The chain uses TRBV5-1 and TRBJ2-1; 8 bases match TRBD2. Germline V lookup: CDR1 SGHRS, CDR2 YFSETQ. The CDR3 contains 13 residues. The V and J ends lost 0 bases and 16 bases, in that order; junction bases with no gene match: 9. This CDR3 reads CASSLELAAPPFF. The CDR3 DNA sequence: TGCGCCAGCAGCTTGGAACTAGCGGCTCCGCCATTCTTC.

The chain links TRBV7-6 to TRBJ2-5; 7 bases match TRBD1. V trimming: 2 bases; J trimming: 5 bases; junction bases outside the gene matches: 5. This CDR3 is built from 14 residues. Germline assignment: CDR1 SGHVS and CDR2 FNYEAQ. CDR3 in amino acids: CASSLLSDRETQYF. The CDR3, as DNA: TGTGCCAGCAGCTTACTGTCGGACAGGGAGACCCAGTACTTC.

The chain combines TRBV11-2 with TRBJ1-5; the match to TRBD1 covers 7 bases. V lost 1 base to trimming and J lost 11 bases; unmatched junction nucleotides: 5. Per germline, CDR1 SGHAT and CDR2 FQNNGV. This CDR3 region has 13 residues. The CDR3 coding sequence is TGTGCCAGCAGCTTAGCCCCGACAGGGTCCCAGCATTTT. It encodes CASSLAPTGSQHF.

The J gene is TRBJ2-4, the V gene TRBV27; a possible D gene is TRBD1 (5 bases). The V end was cut by 3 bases, the J end by 0 bases, with 18 bases between. Germline values: CDR1 MNHEY, CDR2 SMNVEV (reference sequence). This CDR3 has 18 amino acids. The CDR3 DNA reads TGTGCCAGCAGTTTTGCCAGGGTGTGGGAAAGAGCCAAAAACATTCAGTACTTC. Amino acids: CASSFARVWERAKNIQYF.

The chain uses TRBV5-6 and TRBJ2-7; D is ambiguous. CDR3 length: 14 residues. The V gene lost 3 bases and the J gene lost 2 bases, with 12 bases spanning the gap. Per germline, CDR1 SGHDT and CDR2 YYEEEE. The CDR3 DNA sequence: TGTGCCAGCAGCTACCGGCAAACTACCTACGAGCAGTACTTC. This gives the protein CASSYRQTTYEQYF. The full variable domain, rest sourced from reference TRBV5-6 and TRBJ2-7, is DAGVTQSPTHLIKTRGQQVTLRCSPKSGHDTVSWYQQALGQGPQFIFQYYEEEERQRGNFPDRFSGHQFPNYSSELNVNALLLGDSALYLCASSYRQTTYEQYFGPGTRLTVT.

The V and J genes are TRBV12-5 and TRBJ1-2; D unclear. This CDR3 is 15 amino acids long. The V gene's germline CDR1 is LGHNT and CDR2 FRNRAP. With 0 bases removed from V and 6 bases from J, the gap between germline ends came to 14 bases. CDR3 residues: CASGLVPGIRDGYTF. Written as DNA, the CDR3 is TGTGCTAGTGGTTTGGTACCTGGCATCCGGGATGGCTACACCTTC.

The genes are TRBV7-6 and TRBJ2-3, with 8 bases aligning to TRBD1. This CDR3 contains 19 residues. CDR1 and CDR2 from the germline V gene are SGHVS and FNYEAQ. After removal of 4 bases from V and 3 bases from J, the junction contained 18 bases not matched to a gene. The CDR3 region is CASSSGIGQGVGVTDTQYF. The CDR3 nucleotides are TGTGCCAGCAGCTCAGGAATTGGACAGGGCGTGGGTGTAACAGATACGCAGTATTTT.

The V call is TRBV5-1, the J call TRBJ1-4; 9 nucleotides agree with TRBD1. Germline CDR1 is SGHRS and CDR2 is YFSETQ. The CDR3 runs 16 residues. After removal of 4 bases from V and 6 bases from J, the junction contained 10 bases not matched to a gene. The CDR3 here is CASSHGDRASYEKLFF. The CDR3 bases are TGCGCCAGCAGCCATGGGGACAGGGCATCCTATGAAAAACTGTTTTTT.

This clone was seen a handful of times. The chain links TRBV19 to TRBJ2-1; no clear D gene. The CDR3 is 11 amino acids. Germline CDR1 is LNHDA and CDR2 is SQIVND (reference sequence). Between the trimmed V and J ends, which lost 3 bases and 9 bases, there was a span of 6 bases. The CDR3 DNA sequence: TGTGCCAGTAGTATGAGGTTTGAGCAGTTCTTC. This sequence encodes CASSMRFEQFF.

This chain joins TRBV4-2 and TRBJ2-1, with a tentative D call TRBD2 (6 bases). Germline loops: CDR1 LGHNA, CDR2 YNFKEQ. Trimming removed 3 bases at V and 2 bases at J, with 14 bases between. The length of the CDR3 is 16 residues. The CDR3: CASSHPAGLAYNEQFF. DNA of the CDR3: TGTGCCAGCAGCCACCCGGCGGGGCTAGCCTACAATGAGCAGTTCTTC.

The V gene is TRBV15, the J gene TRBJ1-2, with 7 bases fitting TRBD1. J lost 1 base, V lost 0 bases, and 5 bases had no gene match. The length of the CDR3 is 16 residues. Germline CDR1 reads LNHNV; CDR2 reads YYDKDF (reference sequence). CDR3 nucleotides: TGTGCCACCAGCAGAGATTGGGACAGACATAACTATGGCTACACCTTC. Its protein is CATSRDWDRHNYGYTF.